This TCR beta chain originates from a study of blood T cell repertoires in COVID-19. Study as a whole: Sample material is recorded as cDNA or gDNA derived from T cells, B-cell-depleted T cells, or PBMCs.

Libraries were prepared by immunoSEQ multiplex PCR; TCRdb keeps only in-frame clonotypes and omits some of them. The table has fewer than 250,000 clones, 82% seen once. The table lists this clone with a few counts. V was pared by 2 bases and J by 6 bases, with 8 bases of the junction left unmatched. The CDR3 is 16 residues long. The germline CDR1 and CDR2 sequences are MNHEY and SMNVEV (reference sequence). Enrollment of patients from Seattle took place during active infection, with longitudinal follow-up. The receptor was derived from a woman aged 55-69 years with COVID-19, enrolled during active disease. Sequences were obtained from peripheral blood. The genes are TRBV27 and TRBJ2-2, with TRBD1 matching over 8 bases. CDR3 sequence reads: CASSLLRTGWPGELFF. CDR3 in DNA: TGTGCCAGCAGTTTACTAAGGACAGGGTGGCCCGGGGAGCTGTTTTTT.